This T cell receptor beta chain originates from a study of Ad26.COV2.S vaccination and SARS-CoV-2 variants. Study overall: Intramuscular Ad26.COV2.S doses were given once or twice, 56 days apart.

This sample's treatment: around 19 received Ad26.COV2.S at low or high dose, single or two shots; 5 received placebo; per-sample allocation not given. Collection of the samples took place on day 63 after the first injection of vaccine or placebo. Germline values: CDR1 LNHDA, CDR2 SQIVND (reference sequence). The CDR3 covers 16 residues. The V gene end was trimmed by 4 bases and the J gene end by 3 bases; junction bases not matched to a gene: 6. Assay: immunoSEQ multiplex PCR; the TCRdb copy retains only in-frame clones and omits some. The sample carries about 400,000 clones, about 80% recorded once. The sequenced sample was peripheral blood, obtained in a trial of Ad26.COV2.S vaccine versus placebo. The sequence came from a person between 18 and 65 years old who received the Ad26.COV2.S COVID-19 vaccine or a placebo. This chain uses TRBV19 with TRBJ1-4; 9 nucleotides align to TRBD1. The DNA for the CDR3 is TGTGCCAGTAGTAACTTACAGGGGGCAGCTAATGAAAAACTGTTTTTT. It specifies CASSNLQGAANEKLFF.